The 16 T cell receptor beta chains given below trace back to one sample, sequenced in a study of blood T cell repertoires in COVID-19. Data came from immunoSEQ multiplex PCR; TCRdb stores just in-frame clones and leaves some out. The table records approximately 210,000 clones, 86% of them present only once. The specimen sequenced was peripheral blood. These receptors were obtained from a man aged 25-45 years who had recovered from COVID-19.

The chain combines TRBV19 with TRBJ1-6, with D unresolved. CDR3 length equals 14 residues. V lost 9 bases and J lost 7, with 16 bases in between. Germline-derived CDR1 and CDR2 are LNHDA and SQIVND (reference sequence). The CDR3 nucleotides read TGTGCCAGCACTCCCCAGGTTGAGAATTCACCCCTCCACTTT. Translated: CASTPQVENSPLHF.

This clone was seen only a few times. The chain joins TRBV5-4 to TRBJ1-2, with D unresolved. There are 17 residues in the CDR3. Trimming stripped 7 bases from V and 5 bases from J, with 27 bases between. Germline V gene sequence: CDR1 SGHNT, CDR2 YYREEE (reference sequence). The CDR3 sequence: CASSLQIRTSSGYGYTF. Written as DNA, the CDR3 is TGTGCCAGCTCTCTCCAGATTCGAACCTCTTCAGGTTATGGCTACACCTTC. The variable domain in full, with the rest retrieved from reference TRBV5-4 and TRBJ1-2, is ETGVTQSPTHLIKTRGQQVTLRCSSQSGHNTVSWYQQALGQGPQFIFQYYREEENGRGNFPPRFSGLQFPNYSSELNVNALELDDSALYLCASSLQIRTSSGYGYTFGSGTRLTVV.

The V call is TRBV14, the J call TRBJ2-3; 7 bases match TRBD1. CDR1 is SGHDN, CDR2 FVKESK, per germline. The junction had 4 bases not matched to a gene; V was cut back by 6 bases and J by 4 bases. The CDR3 loop spans 13 amino acids. CDR3 in DNA: TGTGCCAGCAGGCGGACAGGTCCAGATACGCAGTATTTT. It encodes CASRRTGPDTQYF.

This clone was seen a single time. The CDR3 bases are TGTGCCAGCAGCTTGCGGACTGAATATGGCTACACCTTC. Protein: CASSLRTEYGYTF. The J gene is TRBJ1-2, the V gene TRBV5-4; D ambiguous. Germline V lookup: CDR1 SGHNT, CDR2 YYREEE (reference sequence). With 1 base removed from V and 5 bases from J, the gap between germline ends came to 9 bases. The CDR3 spans 13 residues.

With respect to this clone: The sample contains more than one DNA sequence encoding this CDR3. The rearrangement links TRBV6-5 to TRBJ1-3, with D possibly matching TRBD1 (6 bases). Per germline, CDR1 MNHEY and CDR2 SVGAGI. The CDR3 has 14 amino acids. Trimming removed 4 bases at V and 4 bases at J, with 11 bases between. The CDR3 coding sequence is TGTGCCAGCAGTTTGGGGGCTTCAGGAAACACCATATATTTT. This encodes CASSLGASGNTIYF.

The V and J genes are TRBV4-2 and TRBJ2-7; TRBD1 agrees at 8 bases. This CDR3 is built from 14 residues. Germline CDR1 is LGHNA and CDR2 is YNFKEQ. Trimming at V came to 4 bases and at J to 2 bases, leaving 4 bases not matched to a gene. CDR3 in DNA: TGTGCCAGCAGCCTCCGGGACAGGACCTACGAGCAGTACTTC. Its protein product is CASSLRDRTYEQYF.

This rearrangement joins TRBV11-2 to TRBJ2-3; 7 bases match TRBD2. The CDR3 runs to 15 residues. J lost 4 bases, V lost 3 bases, and 7 bases had no gene match. Germline V lookup: CDR1 SGHAT, CDR2 FQNNGV. CDR3 in amino acids: CASSFSRGGADTQYF. The CDR3, as DNA: TGTGCCAGCAGCTTTTCGCGCGGGGGAGCAGATACGCAGTATTTT.

The chain recombines TRBV19 with TRBJ1-4; weak D call: TRBD1 (6 bases). Germline V gene sequence: CDR1 LNHDA, CDR2 SQIVND (reference sequence). Trimming shortened V by 3 bases and J by 7 bases, and 15 bases separated the two germline ends. This CDR3 has 15 residues. CDR3 loop: CASSIPGTRGEKLFF. DNA for the CDR3: TGTGCCAGTAGTATTCCCGGGACACGAGGTGAAAAACTGTTTTTT.

The V and J genes are TRBV5-1 and TRBJ2-1; maybe TRBD2 (6 bases). The CDR3 covers 14 residues. Per germline, CDR1 SGHRS and CDR2 YFSETQ. Trimming left V 4 bases short and J 4 bases short, with 12 bases between. This CDR3 is CASSQTSNYNEQFF. In DNA, the CDR3 is TGCGCCAGCAGCCAGACTAGTAATTACAATGAGCAGTTCTTC. The full variable domain, in which reference TRBV5-1 and TRBJ2-1 provide the parts outside the CDR3, is KAGVTQTPRYLIKTRGQQVTLSCSPISGHRSVSWYQQTPGQGLQFLFEYFSETQRNKGNFPGRFSGRQFSNSRSEMNVSTLELGDSALYLCASSQTSNYNEQFFGPGTRLTVL.

This chain links TRBV29-1 with TRBJ2-7; a weak D match, TRBD2 (6 bases). Germline values: CDR1 SQVTM, CDR2 ANQGSEA. V lost 7 bases and J 0 bases, leaving 16 bases between the germline ends. The CDR3 length is 14 residues. The CDR3 loop reads CSARGTVTSYEQYF. The CDR3 region has the DNA TGCAGCGCCCGGGGGACGGTGACCTCCTACGAGCAGTACTTC.

The chain has TRBV6-5 and TRBJ2-6, with D tentatively TRBD1 (6 bases). This CDR3 has 15 amino acids. The V gene's germline CDR1 is MNHEY and CDR2 SVGAGI. Trimming removed 6 bases from V and 1 base from J, with 10 bases in between. CDR3 DNA: TGTGCCAGCAGGCCCGGGACATCTGGGGCCAACGTCCTGACTTTC. Protein sequence: CASRPGTSGANVLTF.

V and J are TRBV19 and TRBJ2-7, with D possibly being TRBD1 (6 bases). This CDR3 has 15 residues. V lost 3 bases and J lost 2, with 14 bases in between. Germline V gene data show CDR1 as LNHDA and CDR2 as SQIVND (reference sequence). The CDR3 is CASSIMRQATYEQYF. Written as DNA, the CDR3 is TGTGCCAGTAGTATTATGAGACAGGCTACCTACGAGCAGTACTTC. Using reference TRBV19 and TRBJ2-7 for the parts outside the CDR3, the full variable domain is DGGITQSPKYLFRKEGQNVTLSCEQNLNHDAMYWYRQDPGQGLRLIYYSQIVNDFQKGDIAEGYSVSREKKESFPLTVTSAQKNPTAFYLCASSIMRQATYEQYFGPGTRLTVT.

This clone appeared a few times. The V and J genes are TRBV3-1 (or the pseudogene TRBV3-2) and TRBJ1-2; the D is unclear. V lost 0 bases, J lost 0 bases, and 11 bases lay in between. CDR1 is LGHDT and CDR2 is YNNKEL in the germline V gene (reference sequence). The CDR3 is 16 residues long. The chain's CDR3 is CASSQDPGNSNYGYTF. In DNA form, the CDR3 reads TGTGCCAGCAGCCAAGATCCGGGAAACTCTAACTATGGCTACACCTTC.

The V call is TRBV29-1, the J call TRBJ2-1; 8 bases are shared with TRBD1. The CDR3 totals 17 residues. Germline loops: CDR1 SQVTM, CDR2 ANQGSEA. V lost 0 bases and J lost 0; bases outside the gene matches: 7. The CDR3 sequence is CSVEDPGQGSSYNEQFF. Here the CDR3 DNA reads TGCAGCGTTGAAGATCCCGGACAGGGAAGCTCCTACAATGAGCAGTTCTTC.

The V and J genes are TRBV6-5 and TRBJ2-2; perhaps TRBD2 as D (5 bases). This CDR3 has 14 amino acids. Germline CDR1 reads MNHEY; CDR2 reads SVGAGI. Trimming cost V 6 bases and J 5 bases, with 13 bases left between them. The CDR3 DNA reads TGTGCCAGCAGACAGAGGACGGGGACCGGGGAGCTGTTTTTT. This encodes CASRQRTGTGELFF.

The chain employs TRBV25-1 and TRBJ2-6; a weak D match, TRBD1 (7 bases). The V end lost 6 bases, the J end lost 4 bases, and 19 bases lay between the germline ends. Germline V gives CDR1 MGHDK, CDR2 SYGVNS. The CDR3 length is 17 residues. The CDR3, as DNA: TGTGCCAGCAGGGCGCAGGGGGGCCCCTCCGGGGCCAACGTCCTGACTTTC. Amino acid sequence: CASRAQGGPSGANVLTF.